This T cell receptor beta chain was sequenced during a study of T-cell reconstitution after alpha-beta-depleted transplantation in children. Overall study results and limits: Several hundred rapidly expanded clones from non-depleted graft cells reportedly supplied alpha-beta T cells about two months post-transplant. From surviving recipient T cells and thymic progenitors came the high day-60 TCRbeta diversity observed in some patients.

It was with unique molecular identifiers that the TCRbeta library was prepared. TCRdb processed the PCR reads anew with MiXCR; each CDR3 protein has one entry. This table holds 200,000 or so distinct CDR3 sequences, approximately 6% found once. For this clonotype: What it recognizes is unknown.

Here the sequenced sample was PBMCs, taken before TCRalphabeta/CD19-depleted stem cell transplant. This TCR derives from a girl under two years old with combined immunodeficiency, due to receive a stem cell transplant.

The CDR3 bases are TGTGCCAGCAGCTTAATCGGTGTGGGGACCTACAATGAGCAGTTCTTC. It is translated as CASSLIGVGTYNEQFF. The chain links TRBV7-9 to TRBJ2-1; no clear D. This CDR3 contains 16 residues. The V and J ends lost 2 bases and 2 bases respectively, with 13 bases between them. Germline V lookup: CDR1 SEHNR, CDR2 FQNEAQ (reference sequence).